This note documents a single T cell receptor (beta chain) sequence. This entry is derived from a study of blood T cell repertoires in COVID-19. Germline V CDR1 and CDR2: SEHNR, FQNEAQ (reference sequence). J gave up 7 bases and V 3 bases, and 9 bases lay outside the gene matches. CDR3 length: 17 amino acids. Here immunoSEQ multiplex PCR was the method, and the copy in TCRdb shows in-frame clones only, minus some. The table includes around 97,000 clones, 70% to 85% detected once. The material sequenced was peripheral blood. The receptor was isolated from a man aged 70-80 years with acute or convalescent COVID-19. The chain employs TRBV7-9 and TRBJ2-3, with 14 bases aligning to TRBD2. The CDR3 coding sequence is TGTGCCAGCAGCTTCTACCAGACTAGCGGGAGGGGTAATACGCAGTATTTT. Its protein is CASSFYQTSGRGNTQYF.